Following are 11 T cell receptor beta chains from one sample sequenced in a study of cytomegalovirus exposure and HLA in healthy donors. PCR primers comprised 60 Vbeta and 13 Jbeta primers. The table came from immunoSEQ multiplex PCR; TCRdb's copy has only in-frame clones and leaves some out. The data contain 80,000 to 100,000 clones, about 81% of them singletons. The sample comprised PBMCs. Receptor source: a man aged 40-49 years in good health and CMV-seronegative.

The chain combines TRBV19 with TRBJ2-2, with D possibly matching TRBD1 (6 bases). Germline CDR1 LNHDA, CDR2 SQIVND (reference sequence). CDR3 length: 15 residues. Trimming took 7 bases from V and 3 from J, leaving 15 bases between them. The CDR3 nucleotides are TGTGCCAGTAAACACAGGGATTGGGACACCGGGGAGCTGTTTTTT. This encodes CASKHRDWDTGELFF.

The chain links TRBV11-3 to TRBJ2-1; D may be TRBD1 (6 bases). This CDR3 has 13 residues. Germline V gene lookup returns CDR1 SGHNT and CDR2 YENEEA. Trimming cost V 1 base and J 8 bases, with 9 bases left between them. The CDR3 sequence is CASSLGTVDEQFF. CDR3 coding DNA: TGTGCCAGCAGCTTAGGGACAGTCGATGAGCAGTTCTTC.

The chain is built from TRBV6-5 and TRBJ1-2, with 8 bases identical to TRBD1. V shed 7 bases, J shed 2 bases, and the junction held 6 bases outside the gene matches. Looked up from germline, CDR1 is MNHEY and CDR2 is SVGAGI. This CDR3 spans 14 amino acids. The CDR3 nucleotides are TGTGCCAGCACCGGACAGGGTGCCAACTATGGCTACACCTTC. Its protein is CASTGQGANYGYTF.

The CDR3 DNA is TGTGCCACCAGCAGAAGGACGGGGGGACAAGAGACCCAGTACTTC. It codes for CATSRRTGGQETQYF. The J gene is TRBJ2-5, the V gene TRBV15, with 7 bases identical to TRBD2. From germline, CDR1 is LNHNV and CDR2 YYDKDF (reference sequence). This CDR3 has 15 residues. Unmatched junction bases numbered 5, after V lost 2 bases and J lost 2 bases.

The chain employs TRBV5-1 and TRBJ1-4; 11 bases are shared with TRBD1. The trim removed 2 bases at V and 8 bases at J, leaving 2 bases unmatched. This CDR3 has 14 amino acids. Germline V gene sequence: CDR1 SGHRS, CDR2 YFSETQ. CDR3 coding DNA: TGCGCCAGCAGCTTTGGACAGGGGGCGGAAAAACTGTTTTTT. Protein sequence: CASSFGQGAEKLFF.

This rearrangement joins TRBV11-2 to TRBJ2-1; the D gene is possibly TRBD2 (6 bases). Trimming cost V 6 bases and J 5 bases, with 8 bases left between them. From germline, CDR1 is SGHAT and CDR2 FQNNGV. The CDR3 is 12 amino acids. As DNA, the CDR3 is TGTGCCAGCAGGGACTACCACAATGAGCAGTTCTTC. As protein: CASRDYHNEQFF. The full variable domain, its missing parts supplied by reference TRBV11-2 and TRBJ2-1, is EAGVAQSPRYKIIEKRQSVAFWCNPISGHATLYWYQQILGQGPKLLIQFQNNGVVDDSQLPKDRFSAERLKGVDSTLKIQPAKLEDSAVYLCASRDYHNEQFFGPGTRLTVL.

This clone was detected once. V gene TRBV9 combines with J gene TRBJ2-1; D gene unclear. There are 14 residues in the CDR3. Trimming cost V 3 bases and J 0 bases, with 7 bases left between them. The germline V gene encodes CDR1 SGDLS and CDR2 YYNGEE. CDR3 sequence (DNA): TGTGCCAGCAGCGAGAAGAGCTCCTACAATGAGCAGTTCTTC. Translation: CASSEKSSYNEQFF. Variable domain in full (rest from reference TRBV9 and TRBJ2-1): DSGVTQTPKHLITATGQRVTLRCSPRSGDLSVYWYQQSLDQGLQFLIQYYNGEERAKGNILERFSAQQFPDLHSELNLSSLELGDSALYFCASSEKSSYNEQFFGPGTRLTVL.

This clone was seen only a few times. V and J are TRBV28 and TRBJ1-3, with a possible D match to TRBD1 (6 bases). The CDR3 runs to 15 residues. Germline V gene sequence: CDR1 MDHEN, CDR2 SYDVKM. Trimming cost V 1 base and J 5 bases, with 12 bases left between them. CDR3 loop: CASSLSGGPRNTIYF. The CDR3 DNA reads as TGTGCCAGCAGTTTATCTGGGGGCCCGAGAAACACCATATATTTT.

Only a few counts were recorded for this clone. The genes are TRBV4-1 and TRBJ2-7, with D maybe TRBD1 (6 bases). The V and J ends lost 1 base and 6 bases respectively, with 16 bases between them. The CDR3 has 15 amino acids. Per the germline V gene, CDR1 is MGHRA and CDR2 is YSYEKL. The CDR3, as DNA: TGCGCCAGCAGCCAAGCGACAGGCACCTACGCCGAGCAGTACTTC. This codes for CASSQATGTYAEQYF.

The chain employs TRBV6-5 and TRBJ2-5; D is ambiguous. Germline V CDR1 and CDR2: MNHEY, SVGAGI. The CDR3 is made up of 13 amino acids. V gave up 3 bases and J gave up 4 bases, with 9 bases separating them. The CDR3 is CASSYYGRETQYF. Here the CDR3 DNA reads TGTGCCAGCAGTTATTATGGGCGAGAGACCCAGTACTTC.

In nucleotides, the CDR3 is TGTGCCAGCACCCGGGATTCCGGGGAGCTGTTTTTT. Amino acids: CASTRDSGELFF. The chain carries TRBV6-5 and TRBJ2-2; a possible D gene is TRBD2 (5 bases). V was shortened by 7 bases and J by 6 bases, with 9 bases between the two germline ends. The CDR3 has 12 amino acids. Germline V gene sequence: CDR1 MNHEY, CDR2 SVGAGI.